This T cell receptor beta chain was retrieved from a study of blood T cells in healthy people across ages. Overall study findings and caveats: Aged donors had fewer naive CD4+ cells and lower diversity than long-lived donors. Observed TCR beta diversity showed a strong correlation with the percentage of naive T cells as measured by flow cytometry.

Next came a second PCR, run for about 7 to 12 cycles, which used a sample-barcoded 5' primer along with a J-beta primer mix. Each cDNA molecule, via a template-switch adaptor with 12 random nucleotides, was tagged. TCRdb ran MiXCR on the 5' RACE reads and lists one entry per CDR3 protein. This repertoire shows hundreds of thousands of distinct CDR3 sequences, roughly half found once; its top ten account for about 54%. Turning to this clonotype: Its antigen remains unknown.

Isolating PBMCs gave at least 6.5 million of these cells per sample. This CDR3 is 14 amino acids long. Germline CDR1 GTSNPN, CDR2 SVGIG (reference sequence). Sequenced sample: blood. V and J are TRBV30 and TRBJ2-1; 9 bases are shared with TRBD2. This TCR was recovered from a man in his sixties in good health. For the CDR3, the DNA is TGTGCGTCCACAGCGGGGGGAGCAGACAATGAGCAGTTCTTC. It yields the protein CASTAGGADNEQFF.